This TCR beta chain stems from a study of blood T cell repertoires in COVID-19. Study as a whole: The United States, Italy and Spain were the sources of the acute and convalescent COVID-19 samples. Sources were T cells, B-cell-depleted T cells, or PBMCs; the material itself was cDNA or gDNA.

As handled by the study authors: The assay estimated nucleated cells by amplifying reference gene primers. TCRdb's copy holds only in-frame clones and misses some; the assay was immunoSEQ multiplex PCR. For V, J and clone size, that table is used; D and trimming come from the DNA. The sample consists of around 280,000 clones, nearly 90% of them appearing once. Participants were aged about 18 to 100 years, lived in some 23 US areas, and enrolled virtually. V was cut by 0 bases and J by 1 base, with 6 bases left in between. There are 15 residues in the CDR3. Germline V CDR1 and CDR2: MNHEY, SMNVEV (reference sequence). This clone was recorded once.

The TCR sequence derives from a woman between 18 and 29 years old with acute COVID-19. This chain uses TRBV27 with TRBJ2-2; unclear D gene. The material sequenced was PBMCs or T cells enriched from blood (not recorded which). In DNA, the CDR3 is TGTGCCAGCAGTTTATCGCCAGGGAACACCGGGGAGCTGTTTTTT. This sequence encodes CASSLSPGNTGELFF.